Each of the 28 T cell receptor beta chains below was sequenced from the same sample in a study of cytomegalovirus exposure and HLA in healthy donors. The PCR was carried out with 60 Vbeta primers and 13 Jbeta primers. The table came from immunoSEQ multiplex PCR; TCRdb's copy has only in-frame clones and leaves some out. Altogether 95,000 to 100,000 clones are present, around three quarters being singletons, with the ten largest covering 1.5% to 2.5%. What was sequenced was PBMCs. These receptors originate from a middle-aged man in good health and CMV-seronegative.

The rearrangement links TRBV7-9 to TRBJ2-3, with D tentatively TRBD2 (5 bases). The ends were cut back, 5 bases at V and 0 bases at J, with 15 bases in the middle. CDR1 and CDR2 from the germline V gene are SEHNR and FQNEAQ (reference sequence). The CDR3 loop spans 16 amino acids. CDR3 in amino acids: CASSPGSYFSTDTQYF. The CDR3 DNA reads TGTGCCAGCAGCCCGGGGTCCTACTTTAGCACAGATACGCAGTATTTT. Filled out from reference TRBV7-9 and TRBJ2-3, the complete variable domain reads DTGVSQNPRHKITKRGQNVTFRCDPISEHNRLYWYRQTLGQGPEFLTYFQNEAQLEKSRLLSDRFSAERPKGSFSTLEIQRTEQGDSAMYLCASSPGSYFSTDTQYFGPGTRLTVL.

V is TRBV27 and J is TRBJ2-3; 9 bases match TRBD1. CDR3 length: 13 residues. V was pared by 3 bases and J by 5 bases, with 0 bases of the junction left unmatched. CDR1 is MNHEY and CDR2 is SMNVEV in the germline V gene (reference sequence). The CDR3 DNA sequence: TGTGCCAGCAGTTTGGACAGGGGAGATACGCAGTATTTT. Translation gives CASSLDRGDTQYF.

CDR3 nucleotide sequence: TGTGCCAGCATCGGGAACAGGGATGATCAGCCCCAGCATTTT. Translated, it gives CASIGNRDDQPQHF. The chain couples TRBV6-1 to TRBJ1-5; the D gene is possibly TRBD1 (6 bases). Germline V gene sequence: CDR1 MNHNS, CDR2 SASEGT. The CDR3 runs 14 residues. Trimming cost V 7 bases and J 5 bases, with 15 bases left between them.

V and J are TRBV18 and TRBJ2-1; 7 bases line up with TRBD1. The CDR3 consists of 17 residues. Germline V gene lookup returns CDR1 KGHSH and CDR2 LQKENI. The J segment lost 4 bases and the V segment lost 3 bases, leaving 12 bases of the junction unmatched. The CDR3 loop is CASSPIGGLVSYNEQFF. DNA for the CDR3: TGTGCCAGCTCACCTATAGGGGGCCTGGTGTCTTACAATGAGCAGTTCTTC.

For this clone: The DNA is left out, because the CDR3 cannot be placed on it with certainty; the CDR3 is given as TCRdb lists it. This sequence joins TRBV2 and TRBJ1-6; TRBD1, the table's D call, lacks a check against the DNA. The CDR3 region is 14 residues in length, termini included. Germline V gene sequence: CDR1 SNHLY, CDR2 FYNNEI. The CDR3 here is CASILDSLNSPLHF.

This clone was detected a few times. Written as DNA, the CDR3 is TGTGCCAGCAGCCAGGAGGGCGATACGCAGTATTTT. Its translation is CASSQEGDTQYF. The J gene is TRBJ2-3, the V gene TRBV9; D is possibly TRBD2 (6 bases). This CDR3 has 12 amino acids. Germline loops: CDR1 SGDLS, CDR2 YYNGEE. V was trimmed by 4 bases and J by 6 bases, leaving 9 bases between them.

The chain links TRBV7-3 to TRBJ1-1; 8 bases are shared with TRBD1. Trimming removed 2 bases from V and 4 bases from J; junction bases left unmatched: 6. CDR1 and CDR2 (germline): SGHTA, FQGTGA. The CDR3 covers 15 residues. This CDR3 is CASSLQGAGSTEAFF. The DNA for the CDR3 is TGTGCCAGCAGCTTACAGGGGGCCGGGAGCACTGAAGCTTTCTTT.

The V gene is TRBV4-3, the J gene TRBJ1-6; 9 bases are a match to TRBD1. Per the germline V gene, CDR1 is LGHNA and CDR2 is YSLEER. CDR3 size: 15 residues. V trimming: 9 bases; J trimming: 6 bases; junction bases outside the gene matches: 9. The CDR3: CASVPDRGFNSPLHF. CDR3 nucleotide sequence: TGCGCCAGTGTGCCTGACAGGGGGTTTAATTCACCCCTCCACTTT.

The CDR3 DNA follows: TGTGCCAGCAGTTTAACCGGGTTCTACTACGAGCAGTACTTC. It is translated as CASSLTGFYYEQYF. The J gene is TRBJ2-7, the V gene TRBV28; D remains unclear. The germline V gene has CDR1 MDHEN and CDR2 SYDVKM. The CDR3 consists of 14 residues. The germline V and J ends were trimmed by 2 bases and 3 bases, with 11 bases remaining between them.

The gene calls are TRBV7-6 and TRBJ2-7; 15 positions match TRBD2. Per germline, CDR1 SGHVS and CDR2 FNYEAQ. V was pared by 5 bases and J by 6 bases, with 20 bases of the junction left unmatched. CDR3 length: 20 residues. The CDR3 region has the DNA TGTGCCAGCAGCGTACTTAGGGGGGGGACTAGCGGGAGGCCCCTTGGCGAGCAGTACTTC. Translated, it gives CASSVLRGGTSGRPLGEQYF.

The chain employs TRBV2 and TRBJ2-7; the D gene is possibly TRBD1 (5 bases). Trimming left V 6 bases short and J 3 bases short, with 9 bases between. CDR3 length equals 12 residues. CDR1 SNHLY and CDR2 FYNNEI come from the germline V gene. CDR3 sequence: CASRPDNYEQYF. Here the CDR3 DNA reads TGTGCCAGCAGGCCGGACAACTACGAGCAGTACTTC.

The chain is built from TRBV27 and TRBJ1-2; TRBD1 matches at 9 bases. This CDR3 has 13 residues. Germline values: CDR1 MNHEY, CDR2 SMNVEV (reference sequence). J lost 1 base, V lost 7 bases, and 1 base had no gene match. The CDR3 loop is CASTGQGNYGYTF. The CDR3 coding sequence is TGTGCCAGCACGGGACAGGGTAACTATGGCTACACCTTC.

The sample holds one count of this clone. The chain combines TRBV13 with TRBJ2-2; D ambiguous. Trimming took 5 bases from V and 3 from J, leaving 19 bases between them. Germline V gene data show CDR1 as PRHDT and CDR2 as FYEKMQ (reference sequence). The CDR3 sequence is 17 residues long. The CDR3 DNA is TGTGCCAGCAGCCCCCCATTCGGTTCCGCGGACACCGGGGAGCTGTTTTTT. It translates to CASSPPFGSADTGELFF. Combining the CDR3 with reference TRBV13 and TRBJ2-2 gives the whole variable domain AAGVIQSPRHLIKEKRETATLKCYPIPRHDTVYWYQQGPGQDPQFLISFYEKMQSDKGSIPDRFSAQQFSDYHSELNMSSLELGDSALYFCASSPPFGSADTGELFFGEGSRLTVL.

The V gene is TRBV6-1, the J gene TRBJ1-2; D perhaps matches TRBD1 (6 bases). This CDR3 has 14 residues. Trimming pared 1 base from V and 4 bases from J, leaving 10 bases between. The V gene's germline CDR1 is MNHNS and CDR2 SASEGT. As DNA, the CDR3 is TGTGCCAGCAGTGAAGAGTGGGGGCCCTATGGCTACACCTTC. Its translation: CASSEEWGPYGYTF.

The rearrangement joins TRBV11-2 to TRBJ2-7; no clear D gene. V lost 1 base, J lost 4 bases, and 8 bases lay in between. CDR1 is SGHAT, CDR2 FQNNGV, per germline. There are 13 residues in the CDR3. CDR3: CASSLGRVYEQYF. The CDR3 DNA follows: TGTGCCAGCAGCTTAGGGAGAGTTTACGAGCAGTACTTC.

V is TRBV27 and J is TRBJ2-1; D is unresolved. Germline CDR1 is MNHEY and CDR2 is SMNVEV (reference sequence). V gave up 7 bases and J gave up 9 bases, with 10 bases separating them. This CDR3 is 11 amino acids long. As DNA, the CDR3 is TGTGCCAGCAATGTGAACGGTGAGCAGTTCTTC. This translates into CASNVNGEQFF.

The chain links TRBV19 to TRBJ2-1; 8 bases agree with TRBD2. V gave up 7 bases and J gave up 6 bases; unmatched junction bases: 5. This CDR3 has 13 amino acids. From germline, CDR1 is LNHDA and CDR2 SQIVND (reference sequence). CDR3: CASKIREGNEQFF. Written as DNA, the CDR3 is TGTGCCAGTAAAATCCGGGAGGGCAATGAGCAGTTCTTC.

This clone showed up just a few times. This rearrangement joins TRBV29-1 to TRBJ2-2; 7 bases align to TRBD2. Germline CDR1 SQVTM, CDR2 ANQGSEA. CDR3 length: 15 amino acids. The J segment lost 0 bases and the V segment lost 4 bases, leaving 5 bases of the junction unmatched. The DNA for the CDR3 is TGCAGCGTTGCTAGCGGAGCTGCGAACACCGGGGAGCTGTTTTTT. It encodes CSVASGAANTGELFF.

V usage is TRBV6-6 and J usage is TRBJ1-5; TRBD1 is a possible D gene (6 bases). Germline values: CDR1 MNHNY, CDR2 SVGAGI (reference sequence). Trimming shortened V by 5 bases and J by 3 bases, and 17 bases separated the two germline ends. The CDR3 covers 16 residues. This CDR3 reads CASSQGTGTINQPQHF. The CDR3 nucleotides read TGTGCCAGCAGTCAGGGGACCGGCACGATCAATCAGCCCCAGCATTTT.

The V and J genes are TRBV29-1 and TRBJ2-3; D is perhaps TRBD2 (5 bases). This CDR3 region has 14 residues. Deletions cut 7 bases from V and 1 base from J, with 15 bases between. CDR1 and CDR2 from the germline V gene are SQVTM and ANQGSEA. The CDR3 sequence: CSANGVQGTDTQYF. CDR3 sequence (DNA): TGCAGCGCCAACGGGGTGCAGGGCACAGATACGCAGTATTTT.

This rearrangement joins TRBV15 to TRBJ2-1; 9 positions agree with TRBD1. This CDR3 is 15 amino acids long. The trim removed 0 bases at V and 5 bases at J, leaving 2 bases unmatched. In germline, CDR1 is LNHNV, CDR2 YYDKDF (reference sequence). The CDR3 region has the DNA TGTGCCACCAGCAGAGAAGGGACAGGGCACAATGAGCAGTTCTTC. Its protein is CATSREGTGHNEQFF.

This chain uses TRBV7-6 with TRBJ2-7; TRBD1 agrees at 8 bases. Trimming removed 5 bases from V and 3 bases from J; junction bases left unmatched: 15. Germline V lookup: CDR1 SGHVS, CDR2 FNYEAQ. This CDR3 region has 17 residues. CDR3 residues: CASSRAGGSGGDYEQYF. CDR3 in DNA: TGTGCCAGCAGCAGGGCCGGGGGCTCAGGGGGCGACTACGAGCAGTACTTC.

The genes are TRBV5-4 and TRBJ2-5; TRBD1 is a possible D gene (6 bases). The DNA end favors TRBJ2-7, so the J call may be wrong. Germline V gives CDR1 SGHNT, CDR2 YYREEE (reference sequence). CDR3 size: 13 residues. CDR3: CASSFGQTYEQYF. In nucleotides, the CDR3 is TGTGCCAGCAGCTTCGGACAGACCTACGAGCAGTACTTC.

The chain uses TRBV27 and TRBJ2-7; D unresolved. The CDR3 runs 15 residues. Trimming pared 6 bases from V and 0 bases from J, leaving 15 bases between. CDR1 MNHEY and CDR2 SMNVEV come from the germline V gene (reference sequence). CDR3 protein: CASSAYRVHSYEQYF. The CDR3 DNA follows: TGTGCCAGCAGCGCCTACAGAGTCCACTCCTACGAGCAGTACTTC.

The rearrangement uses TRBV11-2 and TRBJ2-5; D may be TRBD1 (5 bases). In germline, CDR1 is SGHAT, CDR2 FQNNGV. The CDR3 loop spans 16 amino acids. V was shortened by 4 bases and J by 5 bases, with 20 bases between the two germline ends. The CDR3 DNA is TGTGCCAGCAGCTCACGCTATCAGGGCTCCGGGGAGACCCAGTACTTC. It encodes CASSSRYQGSGETQYF.

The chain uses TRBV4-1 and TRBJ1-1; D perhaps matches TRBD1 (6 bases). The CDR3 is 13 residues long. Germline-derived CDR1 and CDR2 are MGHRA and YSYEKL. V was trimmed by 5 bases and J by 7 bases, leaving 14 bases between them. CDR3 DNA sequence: TGCGCCAGCAGCTCTGGACAGCCAGATGAAGCTTTCTTT. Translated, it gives CASSSGQPDEAFF.

CDR3 coding DNA: TGCGCCAGCAGCCACCGGGGTGGGGGCACGCAGTATTTT. This sequence encodes CASSHRGGGTQYF. The chain is built from TRBV4-3 and TRBJ2-3; tentative D call: TRBD1 (6 bases). This CDR3 is 13 amino acids long. Between the trimmed V and J ends, which lost 3 bases and 9 bases, there was a span of 13 bases. Looked up from germline, CDR1 is LGHNA and CDR2 is YSLEER.

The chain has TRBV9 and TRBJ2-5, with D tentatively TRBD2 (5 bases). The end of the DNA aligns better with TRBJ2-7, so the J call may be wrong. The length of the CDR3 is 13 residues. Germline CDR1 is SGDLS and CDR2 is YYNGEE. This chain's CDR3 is CASSAGLNYEQYF. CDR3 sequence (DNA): TGTGCCAGCAGCGCCGGACTCAACTACGAGCAGTACTTC.